A selection of T cell receptor beta chains follows, all from one sample in a study of beta chain features in type 1 diabetes. Method: immunoSEQ multiplex PCR; TCRdb's copy keeps in-frame clones and lacks some. The sample yields around 160,000 clones, about 50% seen once. The source material was Tregs from blood. These receptors were collected from a man aged 18 to 29 in good health. The CDR3 runs from the conserved cysteine through the conserved F or W. A D gene is named only where the DNA matches it firmly. Clone size is shown for a subset of rows, as once, few, many or a class of expanded clone.

d_gene	abundance	v_gene	len	j_gene	CDR3aa	CDR3nt
TRBD1	NA	TRBV30	14	TRBJ1-2	CAWSVPGQVLDCTF	TGTGCCTGGAGTGTACCCGGACAGGTTCTAGACTGCACCTTC
NA	NA	TRBV30	16	TRBJ1-3	CAWSAGWGRGRNTIYF	TGTGCCTGGAGTGCAGGGTGGGGTAGGGGCAGAAACACCATATATTTT
NA	once	TRBV28	14	TRBJ2-7	CASLPEPSSYEQYF	TGTGCCAGTTTGCCTGAACCCAGCTCCTACGAGCAGTACTTC
TRBD2	NA	TRBV27	19	TRBJ2-2	CASSSQLAGVLLNTGELFF	TGTGCCAGCAGCTCACAACTAGCGGGGGTCCTTCTGAACACCGGGGAGCTGTTTTTT
TRBD1	NA	TRBV30	14	TRBJ1-1	CAWTIGTANTEAFF	TGTGCCTGGACCATCGGGACAGCGAACACTGAAGCTTTCTTT
NA	few	TRBV6-6	14	TRBJ2-1	CASSPRSGYNEQFF	TGTGCCAGCAGTCCTAGAAGCGGCTACAATGAGCAGTTCTTC
TRBD1	NA	TRBV27	18	TRBJ2-6	CASSADRGHFSGANVLTF	TGTGCCAGCAGTGCCGACAGGGGACATTTCTCTGGGGCCAACGTCCTGACTTTC
NA	NA	TRBV29-1	13	TRBJ1-2	CSVVQASSGGYTF	TGCAGCGTTGTTCAGGCTTCCAGCGGGGGCTACACCTTC
TRBD2	few	TRBV6-1	17	TRBJ2-2	CASSGIAGGGNTGELFF	TGTGCCAGCAGTGGAATAGCGGGGGGAGGGAACACCGGGGAGCTGTTTTTT
NA	NA	TRBV7-3	13	TRBJ2-2	CASSLTRSGELFF	TGTGCCAGCAGCTTAACTCGGAGCGGGGAGCTGTTTTTT
NA	NA	TRBV7-2	14	TRBJ1-2	CASSLGGTSRGYTF	TGTGCCAGCAGCTTGGGGGGAACTTCGCGGGGCTACACCTTC
NA	NA	TRBV6-6	16	TRBJ1-6	CASSYSRWGPGAPLHF	TGTGCCAGCAGTTACTCGAGATGGGGGCCCGGGGCACCCCTCCACTTT
TRBD2	few	TRBV6-5	15	TRBJ2-2	CASSYEREGPGELFF	TGTGCCAGCAGTTACGAACGGGAGGGCCCCGGGGAGCTGTTTTTT
NA	few	TRBV18	15	TRBJ2-1	CASSPVQGRNNEQFF	TGTGCCAGCTCACCAGTTCAGGGGCGAAACAATGAGCAGTTCTTC
NA	NA	TRBV7-2	11	TRBJ2-1	CASSVNNEQFF	TGTGCCAGCAGCGTCAACAATGAGCAGTTCTTC
TRBD1	NA	TRBV25-1	13	TRBJ1-2	CASSRRQGSGYTF	TGTGCCAGCAGTAGAAGACAGGGAAGTGGCTACACCTTC
TRBD2	NA	TRBV5-6	14	TRBJ2-3	CASSLALATDTQYF	TGTGCCAGCAGCTTGGCACTAGCGACAGATACGCAGTATTTT
NA	few	TRBV7-2	13	TRBJ1-1	CASSLDRETEAFF	TGTGCCAGCAGCTTAGACAGGGAGACTGAAGCTTTCTTT
NA	few	TRBV14	13	TRBJ2-1	CASSQSRVNEQFF	TGTGCCAGCAGCCAATCCAGGGTAAATGAGCAGTTCTTC
TRBD1	NA	TRBV10-3	13	TRBJ1-1	CAISELQGTEAFF	TGTGCCATCAGTGAACTACAGGGGACTGAAGCTTTCTTT
TRBD2	NA	TRBV6-6	14	TRBJ2-7	CASSFASGRAEQYF	TGTGCCAGCAGTTTTGCTAGCGGGAGGGCCGAGCAGTACTTC
TRBD2	NA	TRBV7-9	17	TRBJ2-5	CASSQLRASGGTETQYF	TGTGCCAGCAGCCAACTCCGGGCTAGCGGGGGCACAGAGACCCAGTACTTC